These 25 T cell receptor beta chains were all obtained from the same sample, sequenced in a study of cytomegalovirus exposure and HLA in healthy donors. This table comes from immunoSEQ multiplex PCR, and its TCRdb copy is limited to in-frame clones, with some not included. The sample includes some 170,000 clones, 85% to 90% of them seen just once. The sample consisted of PBMCs. These receptors were obtained from a woman aged 30 to 39 in good health and CMV-seronegative.

The chain is built from TRBV19 and TRBJ2-1; D is perhaps TRBD1 (5 bases). V shed 5 bases and J shed 7 bases, with 12 bases lying between them. Germline-derived CDR1 and CDR2 are LNHDA and SQIVND (reference sequence). This CDR3 has 13 amino acids. In DNA form, the CDR3 reads TGTGCCAGTAGTCCGACAGAGCGAAATGAGCAGTTCTTC. The encoded protein is CASSPTERNEQFF.

The chain combines TRBV9 with TRBJ1-3; D is possibly TRBD1 (6 bases). Looked up from germline, CDR1 is SGDLS and CDR2 is YYNGEE. This CDR3 region has 16 residues. Trimming removed 4 bases at V and 8 bases at J, with 22 bases between. The CDR3 bases are TGTGCCAGCAGCTCCGCTGGGGGCGGAGAGGAGGACACCATATATTTT. This sequence encodes CASSSAGGGEEDTIYF.

This chain uses TRBV14 with TRBJ1-4; D is perhaps TRBD1 (5 bases). V lost 0 bases, J lost 3 bases, and 14 bases lay in between. The CDR3 loop spans 17 amino acids. CDR1 SGHDN and CDR2 FVKESK come from the germline V gene. The CDR3 here is CASSQDSAGLPNEKLFF. The CDR3 nucleotides read TGTGCCAGCAGCCAAGATTCGGCAGGGCTTCCTAATGAAAAACTGTTTTTT. The full variable domain, completed using reference TRBV14 and TRBJ1-4, is EAGVTQFPSHSVIEKGQTVTLRCDPISGHDNLYWYRRVMGKEIKFLLHFVKESKQDESGMPNNRFLAERTGGTYSTLKVQPAELEDSGVYFCASSQDSAGLPNEKLFFGSGTQLSVL.

This clone appeared a few times. The chain combines TRBV27 with TRBJ1-5; D unresolved. Per the germline V gene, CDR1 is MNHEY and CDR2 is SMNVEV (reference sequence). The CDR3 extends over 13 amino acids. V was cut by 8 bases and J by 0 bases, with 8 bases left in between. CDR3 residues: CASGYSSNQPQHF. In nucleotides, the CDR3 is TGTGCCAGCGGGTACAGTAGCAATCAGCCCCAGCATTTT.

The gene calls are TRBV5-1 and TRBJ2-3; no clear D. Germline CDR1 SGHRS, CDR2 YFSETQ. CDR3 length: 15 residues. V was trimmed by 0 bases and J by 0 bases, leaving 8 bases between them. CDR3 coding DNA: TGCGCCAGCAGCTTGGGGCAGTGGAGCACAGATACGCAGTATTTT. This encodes CASSLGQWSTDTQYF. Filled out from reference TRBV5-1 and TRBJ2-3, the complete variable domain reads KAGVTQTPRYLIKTRGQQVTLSCSPISGHRSVSWYQQTPGQGLQFLFEYFSETQRNKGNFPGRFSGRQFSNSRSEMNVSTLELGDSALYLCASSLGQWSTDTQYFGPGTRLTVL.

The chain employs TRBV25-1 and TRBJ1-1; D unresolved. CDR1 and CDR2 from the germline V gene are MGHDK and SYGVNS. The CDR3 loop spans 14 amino acids. V dropped 7 bases and J dropped 1 base, with 13 bases sitting between them. The CDR3 loop reads CASKSGEGNTEAFF. The CDR3 bases are TGTGCCAGCAAATCCGGTGAGGGGAACACTGAAGCTTTCTTT.

In its sample, this clone was seen a few times. The genes are TRBV19 and TRBJ2-2; 7 bases match TRBD1. Germline V gene sequence: CDR1 LNHDA, CDR2 SQIVND (reference sequence). The CDR3 is 14 residues long. The V segment lost 6 bases and the J segment 5 bases; nucleotides outside the gene matches: 6. The CDR3 nucleotides read TGTGCCAGTAGGCCGGGACAGAGGACCGGGGAGCTGTTTTTT. It encodes CASRPGQRTGELFF.

This chain joins TRBV6-1 and TRBJ2-7; 14 nucleotides agree with TRBD2. Germline CDR1 reads MNHNS; CDR2 reads SASEGT. Unmatched junction bases numbered 8, after V lost 4 bases and J lost 6 bases. This CDR3 is built from 16 residues. The chain's CDR3 is CASSGLAGGQFGEQYF. The CDR3 DNA is TGTGCCAGCAGTGGACTAGCGGGGGGGCAATTTGGCGAGCAGTACTTC.

This clone was observed a single time. J is TRBJ1-1 and V is TRBV7-9; unclear D gene. Trimming pared 2 bases from V and 8 bases from J, leaving 18 bases between. This CDR3 spans 15 amino acids. Germline V gene lookup returns CDR1 SEHNR and CDR2 FQNEAQ (reference sequence). The CDR3 reads CASSLSWPSPNEAFF. CDR3 sequence (DNA): TGTGCCAGCAGCTTATCGTGGCCTTCCCCAAACGAAGCTTTCTTT.

The CDR3: CASSWDSEQFF. CDR3 DNA sequence: TGCGCCAGCAGTTGGGACAGCGAGCAGTTCTTC. The chain carries TRBV10-2 and TRBJ2-1, with 7 bases lining up with TRBD1. With V trimmed by 5 bases and J by 10 bases, 2 bases remained unmatched. Looked up from germline, CDR1 is WSHSY and CDR2 is SAAADI. There are 11 residues in the CDR3.

This chain links TRBV5-1 with TRBJ2-1, with D perhaps matching TRBD1 (6 bases). CDR1 SGHRS and CDR2 YFSETQ come from the germline V gene. There are 17 residues in the CDR3. V dropped 4 bases and J dropped 8 bases, with 25 bases sitting between them. This chain's CDR3 is CASSPLGGTGMIDEQFF. CDR3 sequence (DNA): TGCGCCAGCAGCCCTTTGGGCGGCACAGGGATGATCGATGAGCAGTTCTTC.

To note about this clone: One end of the junction varies from germline; a read error may be responsible. V usage is TRBV6-1 and J usage is TRBJ2-3; 8 nucleotides match TRBD2. CDR1 and CDR2 from the germline V gene are MNHNS and SASEGT. This CDR3 is 14 amino acids long. The chain's CDR3 is CATRPRGGTDTQYF. For the CDR3, the DNA is TGTGCCACCCGACCTCGGGGGGGCACGGATACGCAGTATTTT.

V gene TRBV30 combines with J gene TRBJ1-2; 9 bases are shared with TRBD1. CDR1 and CDR2 (germline): GTSNPN, SVGIG (reference sequence). The J segment lost 3 bases and the V segment lost 5 bases, leaving 10 bases of the junction unmatched. The CDR3 is 15 amino acids. CDR3 bases: TGTGCCTGGTTCTCGGACAGGGGAGGTGACTATGGCTACACCTTC. Translating gives CAWFSDRGGDYGYTF.

This sequence joins TRBV25-1 and TRBJ2-5; TRBD1 matches at 9 bases. The CDR3 is 16 amino acids. From germline, CDR1 is MGHDK and CDR2 SYGVNS. Unmatched junction bases numbered 13, after V lost 4 bases and J lost 7 bases. The CDR3 spells CASSGHLRDRDGTQYF. CDR3 nucleotide sequence: TGTGCCAGCAGTGGACACCTCCGGGACAGGGACGGGACCCAGTACTTC.

The chain employs TRBV2 and TRBJ1-2; D is uncertain. The CDR3 sequence is 14 residues long. V was cut by 7 bases and J by 2 bases, with 14 bases left in between. Germline CDR1 is SNHLY and CDR2 is FYNNEI. The CDR3 DNA is TGTGCCAGCATCCTAACTGACAAGAACTATGGCTACACCTTC. As protein: CASILTDKNYGYTF.

The V gene is TRBV6-1, the J gene TRBJ2-7; 12 bases match TRBD2. Per germline, CDR1 MNHNS and CDR2 SASEGT. CDR3 length equals 15 residues. V lost 7 bases and J lost 0; bases outside the gene matches: 4. The CDR3 spells CASIELAGGSYEQYF. In nucleotides, the CDR3 is TGTGCCAGCATCGAACTAGCGGGGGGCTCCTACGAGCAGTACTTC.

This rearrangement joins TRBV10-3 to TRBJ2-6; no reliable D call. The CDR3 length is 15 residues. From germline, CDR1 is ENHRY and CDR2 SYGVKD. The ends were cut back, 0 bases at V and 0 bases at J, with 3 bases in the middle. In DNA, the CDR3 is TGTGCCATCAGTGAGTCTAGCTCTGGGGCCAACGTCCTGACTTTC. It is translated as CAISESSSGANVLTF.

The chain joins TRBV7-9 to TRBJ1-2; possibly TRBD1 for D (5 bases). The CDR3 length is 15 residues. The V end lost 5 bases, the J end lost 8 bases, and 21 bases lay between the germline ends. CDR1 and CDR2 (germline): SEHNR, FQNEAQ (reference sequence). This chain's CDR3 is CASSPVGANWGGYTF. Written as DNA, the CDR3 is TGTGCCAGCAGCCCCGTTGGGGCTAATTGGGGAGGCTACACCTTC.

This chain joins TRBV29-1 and TRBJ2-3, with 10 positions matching TRBD1. The CDR3 is made up of 14 amino acids. The germline V gene has CDR1 SQVTM and CDR2 ANQGSEA. With V trimmed by 6 bases and J by 10 bases, 13 bases remained unmatched. The CDR3 spells CSVVSGTGVNAQYF. CDR3 sequence (DNA): TGCAGCGTCGTTTCCGGGACAGGGGTGAATGCGCAGTATTTT.

The V call is TRBV12-5, the J call TRBJ2-7; 7 bases are shared with TRBD1. With V trimmed by 3 bases and J by 3 bases, 8 bases remained unmatched. There are 15 residues in the CDR3. Looked up from germline, CDR1 is LGHNT and CDR2 is FRNRAP. CDR3 in DNA: TGTGCTAGTGGTTTAAGACAGGGTCCCGACTACGAGCAGTACTTC. Translation: CASGLRQGPDYEQYF. The variable domain in full, completed from reference TRBV12-5 and TRBJ2-7, reads DARVTQTPRHKVTEMGQEVTMRCQPILGHNTVFWYRQTMMQGLELLAYFRNRAPLDDSGMPKDRFSAEMPDATLATLKIQPSEPRDSAVYFCASGLRQGPDYEQYFGPGTRLTVT.

This sequence joins TRBV6-5 and TRBJ1-3; D gene unclear. Germline V gene lookup returns CDR1 MNHEY and CDR2 SVGAGI. V was shortened by 8 bases and J by 4 bases, with 6 bases between the two germline ends. The CDR3 length is 11 residues. The CDR3 DNA follows: TGTGCCAGCCTGGCCGGAAACACCATATATTTT. It translates to CASLAGNTIYF.

This rearrangement joins TRBV4-1 to TRBJ2-3, with TRBD1 identical over 8 bases. The germline CDR1 and CDR2 sequences are MGHRA and YSYEKL. V lost 2 bases and J lost 1; bases outside the gene matches: 8. The CDR3 length is 17 residues. The CDR3 loop is CASSQKDRGGGTDTQYF. The CDR3 coding sequence is TGCGCCAGCAGCCAAAAAGACAGGGGTGGGGGCACAGATACGCAGTATTTT.

This clone was picked up one time. The rearrangement joins TRBV6-1 to TRBJ1-5, with 10 positions matching TRBD1. V gave up 3 bases and J gave up 4 bases; unmatched junction bases: 6. Germline CDR1 and CDR2: MNHNS and SASEGT. The CDR3 extends over 16 amino acids. The CDR3 protein is CASSDMTGGVNQPQHF. CDR3 DNA sequence: TGTGCCAGCAGTGACATGACAGGGGGCGTAAATCAGCCCCAGCATTTT.

This clone was seen only once. The chain employs TRBV19 and TRBJ1-5; D is possibly TRBD1 (6 bases). Trimming shortened V by 3 bases and J by 6 bases, and 18 bases separated the two germline ends. From germline, CDR1 is LNHDA and CDR2 SQIVND (reference sequence). The CDR3 consists of 16 residues. Here the CDR3 DNA reads TGTGCCAGTAGTATTCACCAGGGGCGAGGAAGTCAGCCCCAGCATTTT. Protein product: CASSIHQGRGSQPQHF.

This clone was observed a handful of times. The chain links TRBV18 to TRBJ2-7; 9 nucleotides line up with TRBD1. The V gene end was trimmed by 3 bases and the J gene end by 3 bases; junction bases not matched to a gene: 6. The CDR3 sequence is 15 residues long. CDR1 and CDR2 (germline): KGHSH, LQKENI. CDR3 nucleotide sequence: TGTGCCAGCTCACCGACTAGGACAGGGGTCTACGAGCAGTACTTC. Protein: CASSPTRTGVYEQYF.